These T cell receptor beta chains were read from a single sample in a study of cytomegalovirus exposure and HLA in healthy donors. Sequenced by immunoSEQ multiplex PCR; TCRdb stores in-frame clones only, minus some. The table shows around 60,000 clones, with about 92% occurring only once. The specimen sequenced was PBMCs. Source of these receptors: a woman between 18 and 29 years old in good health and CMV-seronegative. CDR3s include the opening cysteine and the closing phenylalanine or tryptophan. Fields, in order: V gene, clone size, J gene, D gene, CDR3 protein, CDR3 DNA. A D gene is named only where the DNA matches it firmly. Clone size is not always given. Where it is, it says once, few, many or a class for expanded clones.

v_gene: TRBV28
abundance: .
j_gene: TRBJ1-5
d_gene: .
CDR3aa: CASSLTRRGNSNQPQHF
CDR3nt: TGTGCCAGCAGTTTAACTCGGAGGGGTAATAGCAATCAGCCCCAGCATTTT

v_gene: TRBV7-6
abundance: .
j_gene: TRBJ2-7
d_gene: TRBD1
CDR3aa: CASSRQGEHEQYF
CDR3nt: TGTGCCAGCAGCAGGCAGGGGGAGCACGAGCAGTACTTC

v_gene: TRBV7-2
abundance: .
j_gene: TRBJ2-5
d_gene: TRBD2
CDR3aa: CASSETLAGGWETQYF
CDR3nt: TGTGCCAGCAGCGAAACCCTAGCGGGGGGGTGGGAGACCCAGTACTTC

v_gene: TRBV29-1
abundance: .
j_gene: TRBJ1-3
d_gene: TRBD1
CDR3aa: CSVGGGQGENTIYF
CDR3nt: TGCAGCGTTGGAGGCGGACAGGGAGAAAACACCATATATTTT

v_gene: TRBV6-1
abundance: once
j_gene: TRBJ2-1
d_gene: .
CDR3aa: CASGSNNEQFF
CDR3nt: TGTGCCAGCGGCAGTAACAATGAGCAGTTCTTC

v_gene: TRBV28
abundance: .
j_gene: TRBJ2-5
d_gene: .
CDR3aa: CASRALGAGQETQYF
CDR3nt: TGTGCCAGCAGGGCCCTCGGCGCGGGCCAAGAGACCCAGTACTTC

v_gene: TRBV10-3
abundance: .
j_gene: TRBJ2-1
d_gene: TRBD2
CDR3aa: CAISGSGRTNEQFF
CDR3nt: TGTGCCATCAGTGGGAGCGGGAGAACCAATGAGCAGTTCTTC

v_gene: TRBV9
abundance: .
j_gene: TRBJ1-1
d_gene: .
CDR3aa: CASSPLQEIEAFF
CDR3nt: TGTGCCAGCAGCCCGCTACAGGAGATTGAAGCTTTCTTT

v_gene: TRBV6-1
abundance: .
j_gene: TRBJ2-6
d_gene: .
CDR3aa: CASSEAHSGANVLTF
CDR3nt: TGTGCCAGCAGTGAAGCCCACTCTGGGGCCAACGTCCTGACTTTC

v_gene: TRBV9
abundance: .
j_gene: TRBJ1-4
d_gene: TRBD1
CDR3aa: CASSVEGQSNEKLFF
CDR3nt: TGTGCCAGCAGCGTCGAGGGACAGAGCAATGAAAAACTGTTTTTT

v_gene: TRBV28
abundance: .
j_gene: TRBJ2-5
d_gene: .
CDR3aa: CASSSPYENRVWKTETQYF
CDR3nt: TGTGCCAGCAGTTCCCCATACGAAAACAGGGTTTGGAAGACAGAGACCCAGTACTTC

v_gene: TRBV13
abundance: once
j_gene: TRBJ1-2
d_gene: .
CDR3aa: CASSLGTGDYGYTF
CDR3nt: TGTGCCAGCAGCTTAGGGACAGGTGACTATGGCTACACCTTC

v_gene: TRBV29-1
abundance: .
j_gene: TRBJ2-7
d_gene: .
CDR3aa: CSVEQTLDSYEQYF
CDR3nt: TGCAGCGTTGAACAGACTCTGGACTCCTACGAGCAGTACTTC

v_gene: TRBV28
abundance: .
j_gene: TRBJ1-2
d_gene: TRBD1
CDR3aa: CASSLLWTGREGYTF
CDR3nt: TGTGCCAGCAGTTTACTCTGGACAGGGAGAGAGGGCTACACCTTC

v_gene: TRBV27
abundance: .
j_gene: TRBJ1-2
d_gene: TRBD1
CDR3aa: CASSSGQGAFITPTNYGYTF
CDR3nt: TGTGCCAGCAGTTCGGGACAGGGGGCTTTTATAACACCCACTAACTATGGCTACACCTTC

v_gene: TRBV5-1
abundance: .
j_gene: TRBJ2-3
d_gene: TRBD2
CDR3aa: CASSGTSGRKDTQYF
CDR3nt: TGCGCCAGCAGCGGGACTAGCGGGAGGAAAGATACGCAGTATTTT

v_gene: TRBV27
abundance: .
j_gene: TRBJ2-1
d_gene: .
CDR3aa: CASRNRAPRDEQFF
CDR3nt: TGTGCCAGCAGAAACCGGGCCCCGCGGGATGAGCAGTTCTTC

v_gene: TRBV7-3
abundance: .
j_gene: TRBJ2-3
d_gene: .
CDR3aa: CASSLDYNTDTQYF
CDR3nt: TGTGCCAGCAGCTTAGACTACAACACAGATACGCAGTATTTT

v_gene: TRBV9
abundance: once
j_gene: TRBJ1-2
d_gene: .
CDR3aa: CASSGQQGWGYTF
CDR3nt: TGTGCCAGCAGCGGCCAACAGGGTTGGGGCTACACCTTC

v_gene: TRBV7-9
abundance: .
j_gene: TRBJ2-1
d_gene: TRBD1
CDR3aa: CASNLGQGENEQFF
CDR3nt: TGTGCCAGCAACCTAGGACAGGGGGAGAATGAGCAGTTCTTC

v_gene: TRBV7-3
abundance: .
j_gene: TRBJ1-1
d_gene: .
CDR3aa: CASSSGATNTEAFF
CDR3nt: TGTGCCAGCAGCTCAGGGGCTACGAACACTGAAGCTTTCTTT

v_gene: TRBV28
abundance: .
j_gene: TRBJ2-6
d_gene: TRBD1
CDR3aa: CASSPGEQGGAGANVLTF
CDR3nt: TGTGCCAGCAGTCCAGGGGAACAGGGGGGAGCTGGGGCCAACGTCCTGACTTTC